One and the same sample provided the 21 T cell receptor beta chains below, sequenced in a study of shared clonotypes between healthy human individuals. Clones were read by immunoSEQ multiplex PCR, and TCRdb kept only the in-frame ones, dropping some. The sample has approximately 740,000 clones; about 74% are singletons. The source material was memory CD4+ T cells sorted from blood. Subset specified: CD45RA-negative fraction. These receptors were taken from a woman aged 25-40 years in good health.

This chain joins TRBV9 and TRBJ1-1; no reliable D call. Germline V gene sequence: CDR1 SGDLS, CDR2 YYNGEE. The CDR3 has 14 residues. With 2 bases removed from V and 5 bases from J, the gap between germline ends came to 13 bases. CDR3 residues: CASSVVVGGTEAFF. CDR3 in DNA: TGTGCCAGCAGCGTTGTGGTAGGAGGGACTGAAGCTTTCTTT.

With respect to this clone: This may come from a read error, since a much larger clone is one base off. The chain links TRBV9 to TRBJ2-3, with a possible D match to TRBD1 (5 bases). Germline V gene lookup returns CDR1 SGDLS and CDR2 YYNGEE. V was pared by 5 bases and J by 3 bases, with 7 bases between. The CDR3 spans 12 residues. The DNA for the CDR3 is TGTGCCAGCAGGGGGCAGACAGATACGCAGTATTTT. It encodes CASRGQTDTQYF.

V gene TRBV11-1 combines with J gene TRBJ2-2, with 7 nucleotides matching TRBD2. The CDR3 extends over 14 amino acids. V trimming: 1 base; J trimming: 7 bases; junction bases outside the gene matches: 3. CDR1 and CDR2 (germline): SGHAT, FQDESV (reference sequence). The CDR3 loop reads CASSLGLAGGELFF. The CDR3 DNA is TGTGCCAGCAGCTTAGGACTAGCTGGCGGGGAGCTGTTTTTT. The full variable domain, rest sourced from reference TRBV11-1 and TRBJ2-2, is EAEVAQSPRYKITEKSQAVAFWCDPISGHATLYWYRQILGQGPELLVQFQDESVVDDSQLPKDRFSAERLKGVDSTLKIQPAELGDSAMYLCASSLGLAGGELFFGEGSRLTVL.

The chain couples TRBV28 to TRBJ2-6; D is ambiguous. V gave up 4 bases and J gave up 0 bases, with 7 bases separating them. In germline, CDR1 is MDHEN, CDR2 SYDVKM. The CDR3 spans 15 residues. The CDR3 protein is CASSSRSSGANVLTF. DNA of the CDR3: TGTGCCAGCAGTTCCCGGTCCTCTGGGGCCAACGTCCTGACTTTC.

The CDR3 DNA follows: TGCGCCAGCACCCAAGGGGGGGGAGGCTACAATGAGCAGTTCTTC. It codes for CASTQGGGGYNEQFF. The rearrangement joins TRBV5-1 to TRBJ2-1; D may be TRBD2 (7 bases). The CDR3 sequence is 15 residues long. V lost 6 bases and J lost 3, with 16 bases in between. Germline CDR1 reads SGHRS; CDR2 reads YFSETQ.

The table lists this clone with a few counts. J is TRBJ2-2 and V is TRBV5-1, with D tentatively TRBD1 (6 bases). With 0 bases removed from V and 7 bases from J, the gap between germline ends came to 16 bases. The CDR3 length is 16 residues. The germline V gene has CDR1 SGHRS and CDR2 YFSETQ. Here the CDR3 DNA reads TGCGCCAGCAGCTTGGTAGGCAGGGGTGCAAGCGGGGAGCTGTTTTTT. Translating gives CASSLVGRGASGELFF.

To note about this clone: Additional DNA sequences in this sample encode the identical CDR3. J is TRBJ1-4 and V is TRBV15; D is undetermined. V lost 1 base and J 3 bases, leaving 3 bases between the germline ends. The germline V gene encodes CDR1 LNHNV and CDR2 YYDKDF (reference sequence). The CDR3 sequence is 13 residues long. The CDR3 coding sequence is TGTGCCACCAGCAGAGGAGCTAATGAAAAACTGTTTTTT. Its translation: CATSRGANEKLFF.

The chain recombines TRBV5-1 with TRBJ1-2, with D hard to call. CDR3 length: 15 amino acids. Between the trimmed V and J ends, which lost 1 base and 0 bases, there was a span of 10 bases. Germline V gene lookup returns CDR1 SGHRS and CDR2 YFSETQ. The CDR3 coding sequence is TGCGCCAGCAGCTTGCAAAGGGCTTCTAACTATGGCTACACCTTC. Translated: CASSLQRASNYGYTF.

The chain links TRBV6-5 to TRBJ1-5; the D gene is possibly TRBD1 (5 bases). V gave up 5 bases and J gave up 9 bases, with 14 bases separating them. The CDR3 covers 13 residues. CDR1 MNHEY and CDR2 SVGAGI come from the germline V gene. This CDR3 reads CASSQPGPGPQHF. The CDR3 coding sequence is TGTGCCAGCAGTCAACCAGGGCCAGGGCCCCAGCATTTT.

The J gene is TRBJ1-4, the V gene TRBV4-1; TRBD1 might be the D (5 bases). The CDR3 runs to 14 residues. In germline, CDR1 is MGHRA, CDR2 YSYEKL. V lost 11 bases and J 0 bases, leaving 13 bases between the germline ends. In nucleotides, the CDR3 is TGCGCCGTGGGGCCCCGGGCAACTAATGAAAAACTGTTTTTT. It codes for CAVGPRATNEKLFF.

The V and J genes are TRBV14 and TRBJ2-7, with D possibly matching TRBD2 (6 bases). Germline V gene lookup returns CDR1 SGHDN and CDR2 FVKESK. V lost 2 bases and J lost 2, with 16 bases in between. This CDR3 is 16 amino acids long. For the CDR3, the DNA is TGTGCCAGCAGCCAATTTGGTCGTTGGGGGGCCTACGAGCAGTACTTC. The encoded protein is CASSQFGRWGAYEQYF.

The chain employs TRBV19 and TRBJ2-1; 9 bases map to TRBD1. The CDR3 has 14 amino acids. Germline V lookup: CDR1 LNHDA, CDR2 SQIVND (reference sequence). Trimming took 6 bases from V and 8 from J; bases not matched to a gene: 8. The CDR3: CASREQGAIHEQFF. The CDR3 DNA reads as TGTGCCAGTAGAGAACAGGGGGCAATCCATGAGCAGTTCTTC. The whole variable domain, remainder taken from reference TRBV19 and TRBJ2-1, is DGGITQSPKYLFRKEGQNVTLSCEQNLNHDAMYWYRQDPGQGLRLIYYSQIVNDFQKGDIAEGYSVSREKKESFPLTVTSAQKNPTAFYLCASREQGAIHEQFFGPGTRLTVL.

The chain recombines TRBV5-1 with TRBJ2-2; the match to TRBD1 covers 8 bases. CDR3 length: 14 amino acids. The V gene end was trimmed by 5 bases and the J gene end by 5 bases; junction bases not matched to a gene: 5. CDR1 is SGHRS and CDR2 is YFSETQ in the germline V gene. The CDR3, as DNA: TGCGCCAGCAGTGAACAGGGGGAAACCGGGGAGCTGTTTTTT. It specifies CASSEQGETGELFF.

This sequence joins TRBV19 and TRBJ1-5, with 10 bases identical to TRBD1. The length of the CDR3 is 18 residues. Looked up from germline, CDR1 is LNHDA and CDR2 is SQIVND (reference sequence). V was pared by 5 bases and J by 1 base, with 11 bases of the junction left unmatched. The CDR3 coding sequence is TGTGCCAGTAGTTTCAGGACAGGGGGAAGACACAGCAATCAGCCCCAGCATTTT. It yields the protein CASSFRTGGRHSNQPQHF.

As regards this clone: Other DNA sequences in this specimen translate into the identical CDR3. The chain recombines TRBV27 with TRBJ2-7; D gene unclear. V was shortened by 4 bases and J by 2 bases, with 9 bases between the two germline ends. The CDR3 spans 13 residues. From germline, CDR1 is MNHEY and CDR2 SMNVEV (reference sequence). The CDR3 sequence: CASSSPPTYEQYF. CDR3 in DNA: TGTGCCAGCAGTTCCCCCCCCACCTACGAGCAGTACTTC.

The J gene is TRBJ2-6, the V gene TRBV19; 11 positions match TRBD2. Trimming at V came to 5 bases and at J to 4 bases, leaving 10 bases not matched to a gene. Germline CDR1 and CDR2: LNHDA and SQIVND (reference sequence). The CDR3 contains 18 residues. CDR3 residues: CASSSLAGGSGGANVLTF. CDR3 DNA: TGTGCCAGTAGTTCGCTAGCGGGAGGATCGGGCGGGGCCAACGTCCTGACTTTC.

The V and J genes are TRBV28 and TRBJ2-3, with a weak D call TRBD2 (6 bases). Trimming took off 10 bases at V and 4 bases at J, with 27 bases between the two ends. CDR1 and CDR2 from the germline V gene are MDHEN and SYDVKM. The CDR3 contains 17 residues. CDR3 in amino acids: CATDPGVRASGADTQYF. The CDR3 DNA reads TGTGCCACCGACCCCGGGGTTAGGGCCTCGGGGGCAGATACGCAGTATTTT.

Note on this clone: With a far larger clone one base away, a read error is the likely cause. The sample contains more than one DNA sequence encoding this CDR3. V is TRBV15 and J is TRBJ1-4; 10 bases are shared with TRBD1. With 3 bases clipped from V and 8 bases from J, the junction kept 3 bases outside the gene matches. The CDR3 contains 14 residues. In germline, CDR1 is LNHNV, CDR2 YYDKDF (reference sequence). The CDR3 region has the DNA TGTGCCACCAGCAGGGGACAGGGGAACGAAAAACTGTTTTTT. Its protein is CATSRGQGNEKLFF.

For this clone: Other DNA sequences within the sample encode an identical CDR3. The rearrangement uses TRBV7-9 and TRBJ2-1, with TRBD1 matching over 8 bases. The CDR3 length is 14 residues. With V trimmed by 5 bases and J by 4 bases, 4 bases remained unmatched. Per germline, CDR1 SEHNR and CDR2 FQNEAQ (reference sequence). The CDR3 region is CASSPGQGYNEQFF. CDR3 in DNA: TGTGCCAGCAGCCCAGGACAGGGATACAATGAGCAGTTCTTC.

V and J are TRBV6-5 and TRBJ2-7; D may be TRBD2 (5 bases). This CDR3 has 14 amino acids. V was trimmed by 6 bases and J by 6 bases, leaving 18 bases between them. Germline V gives CDR1 MNHEY, CDR2 SVGAGI. CDR3 sequence reads: CASRRDTSSSEQYF. The CDR3 coding sequence is TGTGCCAGCAGGAGAGATACTAGTTCAAGCGAGCAGTACTTC.

V gene TRBV6-4 combines with J gene TRBJ2-1, with TRBD2 identical over 14 bases. V dropped 4 bases and J dropped 8; count of bases not matched to a gene: 10. The CDR3 runs to 17 residues. Germline loops: CDR1 MRHNA, CDR2 SNTAGT. CDR3 sequence: CASSGSGTSGSRDEQFF. CDR3 nucleotides: TGTGCCAGCAGTGGATCCGGGACTAGCGGGAGTCGCGATGAGCAGTTCTTC.